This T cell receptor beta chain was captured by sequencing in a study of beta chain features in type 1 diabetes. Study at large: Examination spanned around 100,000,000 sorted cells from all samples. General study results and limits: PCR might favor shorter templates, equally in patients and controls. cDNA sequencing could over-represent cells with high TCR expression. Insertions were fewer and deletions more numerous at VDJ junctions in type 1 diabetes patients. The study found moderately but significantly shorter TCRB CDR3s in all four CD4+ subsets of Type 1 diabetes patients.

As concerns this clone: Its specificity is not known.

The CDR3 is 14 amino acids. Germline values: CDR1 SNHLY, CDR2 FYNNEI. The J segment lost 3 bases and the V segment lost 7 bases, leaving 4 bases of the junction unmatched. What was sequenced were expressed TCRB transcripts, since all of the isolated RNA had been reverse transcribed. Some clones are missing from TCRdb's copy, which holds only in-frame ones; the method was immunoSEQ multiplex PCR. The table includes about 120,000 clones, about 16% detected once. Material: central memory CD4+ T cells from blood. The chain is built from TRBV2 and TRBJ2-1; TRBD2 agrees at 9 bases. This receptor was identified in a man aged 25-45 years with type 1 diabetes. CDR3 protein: CASTGTSFYNEQFF. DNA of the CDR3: TGTGCCAGCACTGGGACTAGCTTCTACAATGAGCAGTTCTTC.